The 13 T cell receptor beta chains below all came from one sample that was sequenced in a study of a mutant IDH1 vaccine in newly diagnosed glioma. Time point described: week 23, last vaccination. Vaccination used 300 ug of mutant IDH1 20-mer peptide per dose, with topical imiquimod. No antigen is known for these receptors. Clones were read by immunoSEQ multiplex PCR, and TCRdb kept only the in-frame ones, dropping some. The sample yields just over 65,000 clones, 84% seen once. The input for sequencing was PBMCs, taken from a glioma patient whose treatment included an IDH1 peptide vaccine. Receptor source: a man younger than 30 with glioma.

The chain combines TRBV28 with TRBJ1-5, with D tentatively TRBD1 (5 bases). Trimming removed 8 bases at V and 4 bases at J, with 9 bases between. There are 12 residues in the CDR3. CDR1 is MDHEN, CDR2 SYDVKM, per germline. The CDR3, as DNA: TGTGCCAGCGGGGCAGGGAATCAGCCCCAGCATTTT. Its translation is CASGAGNQPQHF.

The V and J genes are TRBV18 and TRBJ1-1, with D uncertain. Germline-derived CDR1 and CDR2 are KGHSH and LQKENI. This CDR3 is built from 14 residues. Trimming pared 0 bases from V and 3 bases from J, leaving 8 bases between. In DNA, the CDR3 is TGTGCCAGCTCACCACCGAGCCTATACACTGAAGCTTTCTTT. Translation gives CASSPPSLYTEAFF.

CDR3 region: CASSWNGPQHF. The DNA for the CDR3 is TGTGCCAGTTCGTGGAACGGGCCCCAGCATTTT. The gene calls are TRBV19 and TRBJ1-5; the D is unclear. Trimming took off 8 bases at V and 9 bases at J, with 11 bases between the two ends. The CDR3 length is 11 residues. Germline CDR1 and CDR2: LNHDA and SQIVND (reference sequence).

The chain combines TRBV4-3 with TRBJ1-1; weak D call: TRBD1 (5 bases). The V gene's germline CDR1 is LGHNA and CDR2 YSLEER. Trimming left V 3 bases short and J 5 bases short, with 22 bases between. The CDR3 runs 17 residues. This CDR3 reads CASSQDLGENLGTEAFF. CDR3 DNA sequence: TGCGCCAGCAGCCAGGATCTAGGGGAGAATTTGGGAACTGAAGCTTTCTTT.

This rearrangement joins TRBV4-3 to TRBJ1-1; the D gene is possibly TRBD1 (6 bases). CDR3 length: 18 amino acids. Germline-derived CDR1 and CDR2 are LGHNA and YSLEER. With 0 bases removed from V and 4 bases from J, the gap between germline ends came to 21 bases. Here the CDR3 reads CASSQDRLPQGILTEAFF. The CDR3 DNA follows: TGCGCCAGCAGCCAAGATCGGTTGCCTCAGGGGATACTCACTGAAGCTTTCTTT.

The V and J genes are TRBV4-3 and TRBJ1-1; no reliable D call. CDR1 and CDR2 (germline): LGHNA, YSLEER. The CDR3 sequence is 13 residues long. V shed 7 bases and J shed 5 bases, with 14 bases lying between them. As DNA, the CDR3 is TGCGCCAGCATGCCAAATAAAGGGACTGAAGCTTTCTTT. Translated, it gives CASMPNKGTEAFF.

The chain links TRBV7-2 to TRBJ1-2; D possibly corresponds to TRBD1 (5 bases). The V gene's germline CDR1 is SGHTA and CDR2 FQGNSA. The CDR3 runs to 16 residues. The V gene lost 1 base and the J gene lost 4 bases, with 16 bases spanning the gap. The CDR3 reads CASSLGGAGTLYGYTF. CDR3 nucleotide sequence: TGTGCCAGCAGCTTAGGGGGAGCAGGGACCCTCTATGGCTACACCTTC.

The rearrangement joins TRBV9 to TRBJ1-3; D gene ambiguous. With 0 bases removed from V and 4 bases from J, the gap between germline ends came to 11 bases. CDR1 is SGDLS, CDR2 YYNGEE, per germline. The CDR3 loop spans 15 amino acids. DNA for the CDR3: TGTGCCAGCAGCGTAGGTCCTCTTGGGGGAAACACCATATATTTT. It is translated as CASSVGPLGGNTIYF.

The chain links TRBV7-2 to TRBJ2-5, with 8 bases aligning to TRBD1. The V segment lost 5 bases and the J segment 4 bases; nucleotides outside the gene matches: 6. This CDR3 region has 14 residues. CDR1 and CDR2 from the germline V gene are SGHTA and FQGNSA. In nucleotides, the CDR3 is TGTGCCAGCAGCCGTGACAGGGGAGGAGAGACCCAGTACTTC. The encoded protein is CASSRDRGGETQYF.

This sequence joins TRBV27 and TRBJ1-6; D is possibly TRBD1 (5 bases). The V end lost 3 bases, the J end lost 7 bases, and 10 bases lay between the germline ends. The CDR3 extends over 14 amino acids. Germline CDR1 MNHEY, CDR2 SMNVEV (reference sequence). CDR3 loop: CASSFGTDNSPLHF. DNA of the CDR3: TGTGCCAGCAGTTTCGGGACGGACAATTCACCCCTCCACTTT.

This rearrangement joins TRBV27 to TRBJ2-7; D call uncertain. Germline V gene sequence: CDR1 MNHEY, CDR2 SMNVEV (reference sequence). This CDR3 spans 14 amino acids. V was cut by 3 bases and J by 2 bases, with 11 bases left in between. The CDR3: CASSFRTNTYEQYF. The CDR3 nucleotides are TGTGCCAGCAGTTTTCGGACCAATACCTACGAGCAGTACTTC.

V and J are TRBV10-3 and TRBJ2-5; 7 positions match TRBD1. The CDR3 sequence is 14 residues long. The V and J ends lost 4 bases and 2 bases, in that order; junction bases with no gene match: 4. Germline V gene sequence: CDR1 ENHRY, CDR2 SYGVKD. CDR3 bases: TGTGCCATCAGTGCCGACAGGGCTCAAGAGACCCAGTACTTC. This sequence encodes CAISADRAQETQYF.

The rearrangement links TRBV7-9 to TRBJ2-4, with D maybe TRBD2 (5 bases). The CDR3 consists of 16 residues. V was trimmed by 5 bases and J by 2 bases, leaving 16 bases between them. CDR1 is SEHNR and CDR2 is FQNEAQ in the germline V gene (reference sequence). The CDR3 here is CASSLGETETKNIQYF. For the CDR3, the DNA is TGTGCCAGCAGCCTCGGGGAGACCGAAACCAAAAACATTCAGTACTTC.